Included here is one T cell receptor beta chain sequence, with context. V dropped 3 bases and J dropped 5; count of bases not matched to a gene: 3. CDR3 length: 13 residues. Looked up from germline, CDR1 is LNHDA and CDR2 is SQIVND (reference sequence). This sample is part of a study of blood T cell repertoires in COVID-19. Study-wide background: The study drew acute and convalescent COVID-19 samples from the United States, Italy and Spain. From T cells, B-cell-depleted T cells, or PBMCs came the material, which was cDNA or gDNA.

While infection was still active, Seattle patients were enrolled and then followed longitudinally. Profiled with immunoSEQ multiplex PCR; TCRdb holds only in-frame clones, not every one. The sample carries some 290,000 clones, 86% recorded once. Sequenced: peripheral blood. This chain uses TRBV19 with TRBJ2-7, with TRBD1 matching over 8 bases. This receptor was taken from a woman aged 30 to 39 with COVID-19, enrolled during active disease. CDR3 region: CASSMAGGHEQYF. CDR3 nucleotide sequence: TGTGCCAGTAGTATGGCAGGGGGCCACGAGCAGTACTTC. The complete variable domain, with remaining parts taken from reference TRBV19 and TRBJ2-7, reads DGGITQSPKYLFRKEGQNVTLSCEQNLNHDAMYWYRQDPGQGLRLIYYSQIVNDFQKGDIAEGYSVSREKKESFPLTVTSAQKNPTAFYLCASSMAGGHEQYFGPGTRLTVT.